The rows below give T cell receptor beta chains drawn from one sample of a study of radiotherapy plus CTLA-4 blockade in lung cancer. Repertoires were generated with immunoSEQ multiplex PCR, while TCRdb's copy carries only in-frame clones and drops some. This repertoire shows over 40,000 clones, 82% found once; its top ten account for approximately 3.3%. The sequencing here drew on peripheral blood, taken from a patient treated with radiotherapy plus ipilimumab. These receptors all come from a human donor with non-small cell lung cancer who had stable disease on radiotherapy plus ipilimumab. Both conserved end residues are part of each CDR3. The order of the fields is J gene, D gene, V gene, clone size, CDR3 protein, CDR3 DNA. A D gene is named only where the DNA matches it firmly. A row's size may be missing; if present it is once, few, many or a size class.

TRBJ2-3 | TRBD2 | TRBV4-1 | - | CASSRSGSVSDTQYF | TGCGCCAGCAGTCGAAGCGGGAGCGTCTCAGATACGCAGTATTTT
TRBJ2-1 | - | TRBV4-3 | - | CASSQDRAVYNEQFF | TGCGCCAGCAGCCAAGATCGAGCGGTATACAATGAGCAGTTCTTC
TRBJ1-4 | TRBD1 | TRBV7-9 | - | CASSPTGGREKLFF | TGTGCCAGCAGCCCGACAGGGGGAAGGGAAAAACTGTTTTTT
TRBJ1-5 | - | TRBV18 | - | CASSTSGDTSQPQHF | TGTGCCAGCTCAACCAGTGGGGACACGAGTCAGCCCCAGCATTTT
TRBJ1-3 | - | TRBV4-3 | - | CASSQDRSIGGSGNTIYF | TGCGCCAGCAGCCAAGATCGGTCGATAGGCGGATCTGGAAACACCATATATTTT
TRBJ2-3 | TRBD2 | TRBV30 | - | CAWSGVAGYTDTQYF | TGTGCCTGGAGTGGGGTAGCGGGCTACACAGATACGCAGTATTTT
TRBJ2-7 | TRBD2 | TRBV10-3 | few | CAIRASGEQYF | TGTGCCATCAGGGCTAGCGGCGAGCAGTACTTC
TRBJ2-1 | TRBD2 | TRBV27 | - | CASSRGTSGVYNEQFF | TGTGCCAGCAGTCGAGGGACTAGCGGGGTGTACAATGAGCAGTTCTTC
TRBJ1-5 | TRBD1 | TRBV28 | few | CASRPGQGAKGHQPQHF | TGTGCCAGCAGACCGGGACAGGGGGCAAAGGGGCATCAGCCCCAGCATTTT
TRBJ2-3 | TRBD1 | TRBV5-1 | - | CASSFRDSGPDTQYF | TGCGCCAGCAGCTTCCGGGACAGCGGTCCAGATACGCAGTATTTT
TRBJ1-2 | - | TRBV5-1 | - | CASSLAEFQGSYGYTF | TGCGCCAGCAGCTTGGCCGAATTTCAGGGGTCCTATGGCTACACCTTC
TRBJ2-3 | TRBD2 | TRBV7-2 | - | CASSSRLGLAGTDTQYF | TGTGCCAGCAGCTCCCGTCTCGGACTAGCTGGCACAGATACGCAGTATTTT
TRBJ2-6 | - | TRBV2 | - | CASSELVISGANVLTF | TGTGCCAGCAGTGAACTAGTGATCTCTGGGGCCAACGTCCTGACTTTC
TRBJ2-7 | TRBD2 | TRBV5-4 | - | CASSLASGRPDYEQYF | TGTGCCAGCAGCTTGGCTAGCGGGAGGCCCGACTACGAGCAGTACTTC
TRBJ2-7 | TRBD2 | TRBV27 | once | CASSLRGLADKPYEQYF | TGTGCCAGCAGTTTAAGAGGACTAGCGGATAAGCCCTACGAGCAGTACTTC
TRBJ2-1 | - | TRBV10-3 | - | CAISDSGASYNEQFF | TGTGCCATCAGTGACTCAGGGGCATCCTACAATGAGCAGTTCTTC
TRBJ2-1 | TRBD1 | TRBV11-2 | - | CASSPGTASYNEQFF | TGTGCCAGCAGTCCCGGGACAGCCTCCTACAATGAGCAGTTCTTC
TRBJ1-2 | - | TRBV7-2 | - | CASSYTAPGGGYTF | TGTGCCAGCAGCTATACAGCTCCCGGGGGTGGCTACACCTTC
TRBJ2-3 | - | TRBV5-4 | - | CASSLDFTDTQYF | TGTGCCAGCAGCTTGGACTTCACAGATACGCAGTATTTT
TRBJ2-3 | - | TRBV9 | - | CASSTRGGQGTDTQYF | TGTGCCAGCAGCACAAGGGGGGGACAGGGCACAGATACGCAGTATTTT
TRBJ2-2 | - | TRBV5-4 | - | CASSSGSSTGELFF | TGTGCCAGCAGCTCCGGGTCGTCGACCGGGGAGCTGTTTTTT
TRBJ2-4 | - | TRBV5-6 | - | CASSWRRGLAKNIQYF | TGTGCCAGCAGCTGGCGCAGGGGCCTAGCCAAAAACATTCAGTACTTC
TRBJ2-7 | - | TRBV9 | - | CASSRQGSHTYEQYF | TGTGCCAGCAGCCGCCAGGGATCTCACACCTACGAGCAGTACTTC
TRBJ2-1 | TRBD2 | TRBV25-1 | - | CASSESRLAGGDEQFF | TGTGCCAGCAGTGAATCAAGACTAGCGGGAGGGGACGAGCAGTTCTTC
TRBJ1-4 | TRBD1 | TRBV2 | - | CASRAQGAGEKLFF | TGTGCCAGCAGGGCCCAGGGGGCAGGGGAAAAACTGTTTTTT
TRBJ2-1 | - | TRBV6-1 | - | CASLLAAAGIEQFF | TGTGCCAGCTTATTAGCGGCAGCTGGGATTGAGCAGTTCTTC
TRBJ1-1 | - | TRBV11-1 | - | CASRDTGGSGEAFF | TGTGCCAGCCGAGATACGGGGGGCTCCGGTGAAGCTTTCTTT
TRBJ2-3 | - | TRBV5-8 | - | CASSLAAGGTDTQYF | TGTGCCAGCAGCTTGGCGGCAGGGGGGACAGATACGCAGTATTTT
TRBJ1-2 | TRBD1 | TRBV28 | - | CASSSLTGSYGYTF | TGTGCCAGCAGTTCCCTGACAGGGAGCTATGGCTACACCTTC
TRBJ2-1 | - | TRBV28 | - | CASSPDSYNEQFF | TGTGCCAGCAGCCCCGACAGTTACAATGAGCAGTTCTTC
TRBJ1-2 | TRBD1 | TRBV5-4 | - | CASSSKTGGNYGYTF | TGTGCCAGCAGCTCAAAGACAGGGGGCAACTATGGCTACACCTTC
TRBJ2-7 | TRBD1 | TRBV27 | - | CASGRQGEYEQYF | TGTGCCAGCGGCCGACAGGGCGAATACGAGCAGTACTTC
TRBJ2-7 | TRBD1 | TRBV28 | - | CASSLSTGAYEQYF | TGTGCCAGCAGTTTATCGACAGGGGCCTACGAGCAGTACTTC
TRBJ2-7 | - | TRBV9 | - | CASSAEPVSPVWEQYF | TGTGCCAGCAGCGCTGAACCGGTCTCACCGGTGTGGGAGCAGTACTTC
TRBJ1-2 | - | TRBV6-5 | few | CASRAINYGYTF | TGTGCCAGCAGGGCCATTAACTATGGCTACACCTTC
TRBJ2-3 | - | TRBV2 | - | CASGRDFVTDTQYF | TGTGCCAGCGGCCGGGACTTCGTTACAGATACGCAGTATTTT
TRBJ1-3 | - | TRBV19 | - | CASSHGASGNTIYF | TGTGCCAGTAGCCACGGAGCGTCTGGAAACACCATATATTTT
TRBJ2-6 | - | TRBV19 | few | CASSRDFSGANVLTF | TGTGCCAGTAGTCGGGACTTCTCTGGGGCCAACGTCCTGACTTTC
TRBJ2-1 | - | TRBV19 | once | CASSIGKINEQFF | TGTGCCAGTAGTATCGGGAAGATAAATGAGCAGTTCTTC